The TCR beta chain described here comes from a study of early T cells in non-severe SARS-CoV-2 infection. In TCRdb, the 5' RACE reads were re-called with MiXCR into one record per CDR3 protein. The sample contains 90,000 to 120,000 distinct CDR3 sequences, over 8.5% of which appear only once. Unmatched junction bases numbered 8, after V lost 7 bases and J lost 4 bases. The V gene's germline CDR1 is SGHVS and CDR2 FNYEAQ. The CDR3 runs to 16 residues. V is TRBV7-6 and J is TRBJ2-1; 12 bases are shared with TRBD2. The origin of this receptor is an adult who was a healthcare worker with PCR-confirmed SARS-CoV-2 infection or an uninfected control (not recorded which). Source material: whole blood. The CDR3 DNA is TGTGCCAGCAACCAACCCCTAGCGGGAGGGTACAATGAGCAGTTCTTC. Translating it yields CASNQPLAGGYNEQFF.